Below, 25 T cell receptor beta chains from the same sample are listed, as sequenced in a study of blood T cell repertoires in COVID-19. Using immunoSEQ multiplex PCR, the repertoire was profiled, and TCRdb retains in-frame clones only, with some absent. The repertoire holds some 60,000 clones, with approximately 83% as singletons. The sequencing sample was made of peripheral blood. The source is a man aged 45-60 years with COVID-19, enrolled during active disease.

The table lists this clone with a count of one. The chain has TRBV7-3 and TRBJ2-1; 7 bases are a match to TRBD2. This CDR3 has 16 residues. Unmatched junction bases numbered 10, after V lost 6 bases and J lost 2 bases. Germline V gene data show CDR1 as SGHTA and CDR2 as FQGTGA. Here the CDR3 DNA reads TGTGCCAGCAGTTCTCGTGGGCTAGCGGCCTACAATGAGCAGTTCTTC. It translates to CASSSRGLAAYNEQFF.

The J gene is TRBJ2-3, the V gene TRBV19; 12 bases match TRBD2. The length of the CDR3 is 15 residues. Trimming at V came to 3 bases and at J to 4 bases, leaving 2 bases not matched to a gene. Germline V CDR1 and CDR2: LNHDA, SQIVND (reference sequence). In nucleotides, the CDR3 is TGTGCCAGTAGTATGACTAGCGGGAGACCAGATACGCAGTATTTT. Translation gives CASSMTSGRPDTQYF.

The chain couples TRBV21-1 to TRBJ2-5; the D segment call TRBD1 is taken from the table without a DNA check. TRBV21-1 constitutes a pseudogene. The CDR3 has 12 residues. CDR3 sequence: CATKTGGETQYF. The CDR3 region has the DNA TGTGCCACGAAGACAGGGGGCGAGACCCAGTACTTC.

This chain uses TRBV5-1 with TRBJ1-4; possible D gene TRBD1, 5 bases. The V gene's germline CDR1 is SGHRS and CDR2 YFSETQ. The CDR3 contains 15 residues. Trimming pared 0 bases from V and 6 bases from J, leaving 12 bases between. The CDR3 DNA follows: TGCGCCAGCAGCTTGGCCCGTCGGGGGGATGAAAAACTGTTTTTT. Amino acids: CASSLARRGDEKLFF.

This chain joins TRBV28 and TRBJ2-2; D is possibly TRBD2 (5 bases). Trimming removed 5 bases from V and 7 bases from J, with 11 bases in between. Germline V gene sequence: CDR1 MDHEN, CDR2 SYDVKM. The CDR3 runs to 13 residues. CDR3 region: CASSPTRDGELFF. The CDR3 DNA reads TGTGCCAGCAGTCCCACCCGGGACGGGGAGCTGTTTTTT. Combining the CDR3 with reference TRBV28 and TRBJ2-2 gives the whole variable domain DVKVTQSSRYLVKRTGEKVFLECVQDMDHENMFWYRQDPGLGLRLIYFSYDVKMKEKGDIPEGYSVSREKKERFSLILESASTNQTSMYLCASSPTRDGELFFGEGSRLTVL.

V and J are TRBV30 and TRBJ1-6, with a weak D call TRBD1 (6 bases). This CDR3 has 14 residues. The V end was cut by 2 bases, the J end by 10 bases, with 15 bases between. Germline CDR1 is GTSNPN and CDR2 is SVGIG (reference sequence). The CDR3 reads CAWSPGERGSPLHF. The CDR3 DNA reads TGTGCCTGGAGTCCAGGGGAAAGAGGATCACCCCTCCACTTT.

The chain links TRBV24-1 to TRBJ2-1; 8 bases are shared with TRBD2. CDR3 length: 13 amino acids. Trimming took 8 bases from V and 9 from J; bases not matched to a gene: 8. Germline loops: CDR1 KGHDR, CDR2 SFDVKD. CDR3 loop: CATTDLAGLEQFF. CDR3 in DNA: TGTGCCACCACCGATCTAGCGGGCCTTGAGCAGTTCTTC.

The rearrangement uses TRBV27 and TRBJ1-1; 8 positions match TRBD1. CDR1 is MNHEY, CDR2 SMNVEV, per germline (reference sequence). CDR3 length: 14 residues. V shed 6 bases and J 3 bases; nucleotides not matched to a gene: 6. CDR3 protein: CASRTRQGHTEAFF. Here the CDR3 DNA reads TGTGCCAGCAGGACCCGACAGGGGCACACTGAAGCTTTCTTT.

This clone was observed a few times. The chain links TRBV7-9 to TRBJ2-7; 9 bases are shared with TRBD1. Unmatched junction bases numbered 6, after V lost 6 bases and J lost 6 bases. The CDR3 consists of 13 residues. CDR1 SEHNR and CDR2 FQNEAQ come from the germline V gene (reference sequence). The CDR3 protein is CASRPGTGFEQYF. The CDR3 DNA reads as TGTGCCAGCAGACCCGGGACAGGGTTCGAGCAGTACTTC.

Written as DNA, the CDR3 is TGTGCCTGGAGTGGGGGGCCATCCACCGGGGAGCTGTTTTTT. Amino acids: CAWSGGPSTGELFF. The rearrangement joins TRBV30 to TRBJ2-2; maybe TRBD1 (6 bases). Looked up from germline, CDR1 is GTSNPN and CDR2 is SVGIG (reference sequence). CDR3 length: 14 residues. Trimming shortened V by 1 base and J by 4 bases, and 10 bases separated the two germline ends.

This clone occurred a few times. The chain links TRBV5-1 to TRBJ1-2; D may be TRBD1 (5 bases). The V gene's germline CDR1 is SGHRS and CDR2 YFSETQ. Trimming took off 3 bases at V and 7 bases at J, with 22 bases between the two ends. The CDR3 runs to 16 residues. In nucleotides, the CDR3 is TGCGCCAGCAGCTCGCAGGACAATCGGCAGAATCCTGGCTACACCTTC. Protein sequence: CASSSQDNRQNPGYTF.

The CDR3 DNA is TGTGCAAGTCGCTTAGCGTTGGCCTCGGACTGCTGCAACGAGCAGTACTTC. Translated: CASRLALASDCCNEQYF. This chain connects TRBV12-2 to TRBJ2-7; the table's D call TRBD2 went unverified against the DNA. TRBV12-2 is described as a pseudogene. The CDR3 spans 17 residues.

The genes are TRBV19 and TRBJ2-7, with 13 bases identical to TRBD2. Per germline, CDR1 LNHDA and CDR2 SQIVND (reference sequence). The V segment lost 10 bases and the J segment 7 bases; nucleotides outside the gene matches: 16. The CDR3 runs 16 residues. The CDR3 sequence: CATAVGTSGNHWEQYF. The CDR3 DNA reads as TGTGCCACTGCGGTAGGGACTAGCGGGAACCACTGGGAGCAGTACTTC. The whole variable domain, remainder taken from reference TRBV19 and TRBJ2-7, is DGGITQSPKYLFRKEGQNVTLSCEQNLNHDAMYWYRQDPGQGLRLIYYSQIVNDFQKGDIAEGYSVSREKKESFPLTVTSAQKNPTAFYLCATAVGTSGNHWEQYFGPGTRLTVT.

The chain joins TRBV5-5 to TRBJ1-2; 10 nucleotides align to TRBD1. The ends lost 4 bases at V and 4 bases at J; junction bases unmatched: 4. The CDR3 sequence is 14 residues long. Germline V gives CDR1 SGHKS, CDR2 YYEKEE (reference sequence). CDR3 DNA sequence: TGTGCCAGCAGCCGGACAGGGGGTGGCTATGGCTACACCTTC. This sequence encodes CASSRTGGGYGYTF.

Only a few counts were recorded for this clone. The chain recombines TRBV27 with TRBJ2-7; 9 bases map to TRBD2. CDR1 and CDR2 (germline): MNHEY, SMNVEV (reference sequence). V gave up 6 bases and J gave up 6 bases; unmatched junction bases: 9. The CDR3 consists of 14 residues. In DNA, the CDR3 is TGTGCCAGCAGAATAGCGGGAGCGATAAGCGAGCAGTACTTC. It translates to CASRIAGAISEQYF.

The CDR3 DNA follows: TGTGCCAGCAGCTTAGAGCCTAGCGGGAATCGGTTCTTC. It translates to CASSLEPSGNRFF. The chain uses TRBV11-2 and TRBJ2-1; 9 positions agree with TRBD2. Germline CDR1 reads SGHAT; CDR2 reads FQNNGV. The CDR3 has 13 residues. Trimming removed 0 bases from V and 15 bases from J; junction bases left unmatched: 6.

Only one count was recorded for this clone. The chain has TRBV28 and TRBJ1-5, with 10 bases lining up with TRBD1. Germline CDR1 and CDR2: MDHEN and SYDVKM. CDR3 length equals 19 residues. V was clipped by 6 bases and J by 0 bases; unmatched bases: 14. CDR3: CASRRHTGTGVSSNQPQHF. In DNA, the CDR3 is TGTGCCAGCAGACGCCATACCGGGACAGGGGTCAGTAGCAATCAGCCCCAGCATTTT.

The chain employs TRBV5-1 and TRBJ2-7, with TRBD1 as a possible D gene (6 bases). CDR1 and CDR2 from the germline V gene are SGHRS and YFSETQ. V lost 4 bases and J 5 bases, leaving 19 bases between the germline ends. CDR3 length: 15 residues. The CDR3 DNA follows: TGCGCCAGCAGCCCGGATGCAGGGGTTCCGGACGAGCAGTACTTC. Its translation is CASSPDAGVPDEQYF.

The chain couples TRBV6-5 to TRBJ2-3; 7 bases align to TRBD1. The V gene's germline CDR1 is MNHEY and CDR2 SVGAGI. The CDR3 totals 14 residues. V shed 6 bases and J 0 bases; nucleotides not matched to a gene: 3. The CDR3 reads CASRDRTSTDTQYF. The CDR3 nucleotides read TGTGCCAGCAGGGACAGGACTAGCACAGATACGCAGTATTTT.

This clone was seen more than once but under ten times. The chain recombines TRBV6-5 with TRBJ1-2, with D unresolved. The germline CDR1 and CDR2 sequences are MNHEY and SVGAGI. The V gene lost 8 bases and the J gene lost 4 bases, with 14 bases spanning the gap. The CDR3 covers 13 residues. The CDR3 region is CASSSGGPYGYTF. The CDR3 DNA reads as TGTGCCAGCTCATCGGGAGGGCCCTATGGCTACACCTTC.

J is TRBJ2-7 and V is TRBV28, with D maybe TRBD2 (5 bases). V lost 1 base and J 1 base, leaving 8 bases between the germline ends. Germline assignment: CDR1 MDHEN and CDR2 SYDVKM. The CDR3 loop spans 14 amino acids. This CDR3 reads CASSLSRDSYEQYF. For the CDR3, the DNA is TGTGCCAGCAGTTTATCCCGGGATTCCTACGAGCAGTACTTC.

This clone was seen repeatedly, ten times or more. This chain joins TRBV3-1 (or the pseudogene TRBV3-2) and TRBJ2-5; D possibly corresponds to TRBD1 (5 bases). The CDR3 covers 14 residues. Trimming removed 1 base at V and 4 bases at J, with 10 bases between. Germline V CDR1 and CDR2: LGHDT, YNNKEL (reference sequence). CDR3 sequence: CASSQVRVGETQYF. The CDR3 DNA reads TGTGCCAGCAGCCAAGTCAGGGTGGGAGAGACCCAGTACTTC.

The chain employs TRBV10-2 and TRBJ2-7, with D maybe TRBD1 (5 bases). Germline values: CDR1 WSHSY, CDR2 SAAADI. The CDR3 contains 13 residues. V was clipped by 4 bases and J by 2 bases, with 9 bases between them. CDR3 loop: CASSGQGTYEQYF. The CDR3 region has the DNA TGCGCCAGCAGTGGGCAGGGAACCTACGAGCAGTACTTC.

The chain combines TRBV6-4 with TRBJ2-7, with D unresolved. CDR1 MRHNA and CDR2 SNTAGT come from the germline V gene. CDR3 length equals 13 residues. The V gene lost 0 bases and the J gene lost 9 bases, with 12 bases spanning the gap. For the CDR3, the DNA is TGTGCCAGCAGTGACTCCCCAGGTGGTCGGCAGTACTTC. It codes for CASSDSPGGRQYF.

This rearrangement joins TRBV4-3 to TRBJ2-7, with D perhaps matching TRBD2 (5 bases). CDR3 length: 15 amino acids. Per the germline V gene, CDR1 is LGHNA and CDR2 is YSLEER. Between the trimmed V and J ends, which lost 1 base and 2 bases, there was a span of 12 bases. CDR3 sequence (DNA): TGCGCCAGCAGCCAAGCGGCCGGGATTGCCTACGAGCAGTACTTC. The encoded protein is CASSQAAGIAYEQYF.